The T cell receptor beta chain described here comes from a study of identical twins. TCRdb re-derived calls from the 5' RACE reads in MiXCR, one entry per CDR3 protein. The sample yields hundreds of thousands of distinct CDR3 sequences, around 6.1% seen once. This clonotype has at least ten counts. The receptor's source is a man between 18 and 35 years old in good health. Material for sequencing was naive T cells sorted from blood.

The CDR3 bases are TGTGCCAGCCACGACGGGGTGAACACCGGGGAGCTGTTTTTT. Its translation: CASHDGVNTGELFF. The chain carries TRBV7-9 and TRBJ2-2, with D maybe TRBD2 (5 bases). The CDR3 spans 14 residues. V was shortened by 8 bases and J by 1 base, with 11 bases between the two germline ends. Germline V gives CDR1 SEHNR, CDR2 FQNEAQ (reference sequence).